These 9 T cell receptor beta chains originate from one sample sequenced in a study of cytomegalovirus exposure and HLA in healthy donors. With 60 Vbeta and 13 Jbeta primers, the PCR was carried out. The assay was immunoSEQ multiplex PCR, and TCRdb's table has in-frame clones only and misses some. The profile covers approximately 100,000 clones, with 65% to 85% appearing a single time and about 4% taken by the ten largest. Source material: PBMCs. The receptors stem from a man aged 50 or older in good health and CMV-seropositive.

This clone was detected a few times. This chain connects TRBV5-1 to TRBJ2-4, with 9 bases lining up with TRBD1. The V gene end was trimmed by 3 bases and the J gene end by 8 bases; junction bases not matched to a gene: 9. The CDR3 is 15 residues long. Germline V gives CDR1 SGHRS, CDR2 YFSETQ. CDR3 sequence: CASSWGDRDRDIQYF. The CDR3 DNA reads TGCGCCAGCAGCTGGGGGGACAGGGATAGGGACATTCAGTACTTC.

J is TRBJ1-1 and V is TRBV13, with 7 positions matching TRBD1. This CDR3 has 15 amino acids. V lost 7 bases, J lost 1 base, and 9 bases stayed unmatched. Per the germline V gene, CDR1 is PRHDT and CDR2 is FYEKMQ (reference sequence). CDR3 amino acids: CASTNEGARNTEAFF. The CDR3 DNA sequence: TGTGCCAGCACCAACGAGGGGGCGAGGAACACTGAAGCTTTCTTT. The whole variable domain, remainder taken from reference TRBV13 and TRBJ1-1, is AAGVIQSPRHLIKEKRETATLKCYPIPRHDTVYWYQQGPGQDPQFLISFYEKMQSDKGSIPDRFSAQQFSDYHSELNMSSLELGDSALYFCASTNEGARNTEAFFGQGTRLTVV.

In this sample, this clone turned up a few times. The rearrangement links TRBV28 to TRBJ1-3, with TRBD1 as a possible D gene (5 bases). This CDR3 spans 13 amino acids. The ends were cut back, 6 bases at V and 1 base at J, with 7 bases in the middle. Per germline, CDR1 MDHEN and CDR2 SYDVKM. CDR3 coding DNA: TGTGCCAGCAGCCCAGGGTCTGGAAACACCATATATTTT. Its protein is CASSPGSGNTIYF. The full variable domain, completed using reference TRBV28 and TRBJ1-3, is DVKVTQSSRYLVKRTGEKVFLECVQDMDHENMFWYRQDPGLGLRLIYFSYDVKMKEKGDIPEGYSVSREKKERFSLILESASTNQTSMYLCASSPGSGNTIYFGEGSWLTVV.

As regards this clone: A read error may produce the germline difference seen at one junction end. The gene calls are TRBV11-2 and TRBJ2-7, with a possible D match to TRBD1 (5 bases). Germline assignment: CDR1 SGHAT and CDR2 FQNNGV. The length of the CDR3 is 14 residues. Here the CDR3 DNA reads TGTGCCAGCAGCTTGGACAAAGGGGCCTACGAGCAGTATTTC. Protein product: CASSLDKGAYEQYF.

The chain couples TRBV14 to TRBJ2-1; 7 bases align to TRBD2. V shed 6 bases, J shed 10 bases, and the junction held 9 bases outside the gene matches. Germline V gives CDR1 SGHDN, CDR2 FVKESK. The CDR3 consists of 13 residues. This CDR3 is CASSPTSPTEQFF. DNA for the CDR3: TGTGCCAGCAGTCCGACTAGCCCTACCGAGCAGTTCTTC.

CDR3 sequence: CASSAGVGDTEAFF. CDR3 bases: TGTGCCAGCAGCGCGGGCGTTGGGGACACTGAAGCTTTCTTT. The chain is built from TRBV6-5 and TRBJ1-1, with D hard to call. Trimming removed 6 bases at V and 3 bases at J, with 14 bases between. This CDR3 region has 14 residues. Per germline, CDR1 MNHEY and CDR2 SVGAGI.

The chain joins TRBV18 to TRBJ2-3, with 12 bases fitting TRBD2. The CDR3 totals 18 residues. J lost 1 base, V lost 5 bases, and 10 bases had no gene match. Looked up from germline, CDR1 is KGHSH and CDR2 is LQKENI. CDR3 residues: CASSFRTSGIGGTDTQYF. CDR3 DNA: TGTGCCAGCTCATTCCGGACTAGCGGGATAGGGGGCACAGATACGCAGTATTTT.

The V and J genes are TRBV5-1 and TRBJ2-7; D is ambiguous. Trimming cost V 3 bases and J 6 bases, with 10 bases left between them. Looked up from germline, CDR1 is SGHRS and CDR2 is YFSETQ. CDR3 length equals 12 residues. Written as DNA, the CDR3 is TGCGCCAGCAGCTCAACCCAGGTCGAGCAGTACTTC. Translated, it gives CASSSTQVEQYF.

The genes are TRBV4-1 and TRBJ2-1, with a possible D match to TRBD2 (6 bases). Trimming removed 4 bases at V and 5 bases at J, with 12 bases between. The CDR3 has 14 amino acids. Germline loops: CDR1 MGHRA, CDR2 YSYEKL. As DNA, the CDR3 is TGCGCCAGCAGCCTCTGGAGGGCCGACAATGAGCAGTTCTTC. Its translation: CASSLWRADNEQFF.